This T cell receptor (beta chain) was profiled in a study of radiation and T cells in renal cell carcinoma. CDR1 is SEHNR and CDR2 is FQNEAQ in the germline V gene (reference sequence). V was shortened by 2 bases and J by 8 bases, with 18 bases between the two germline ends. The CDR3 runs 16 residues. The treatment here: treatment-naive control, cytoreductive nephrectomy. The assay was immunoSEQ multiplex PCR, and TCRdb's table has in-frame clones only and misses some. The data show about 10,000 clones, 50% to 60% seen once. The V and J genes are TRBV7-9 and TRBJ1-4; D is uncertain. The TCR originated in a man in his forties or fifties with renal cell carcinoma. Sequencing used tumor tissue, obtained from a patient whose treatment was nephrectomy without radiotherapy. CDR3 sequence reads: CASSLRGSGGEEKLFF. The CDR3 nucleotides read TGTGCCAGCAGCTTAAGAGGGTCGGGCGGAGAGGAAAAACTGTTTTTT.